This T cell receptor beta chain was identified in a study of shared clonotypes between healthy human individuals (dated by TCRdb to the early 2020s). About the full investigation: The cohort comprised a couple of women and a few men aged 18 to 49 years. For each donor, CD4 naive and CD4 memory were each given three plates, CD8 naive was given two plates, and CD8 memory was given one plate. The study deeply sequenced blood TCR repertoires of five healthy adults to estimate repertoire size and the extent of clonotype sharing between individuals. Different laboratories and diverse techniques were used to prepare libraries and sequence TCR repertoires, to increase sequencing depth and limit assay-specific biases. Leukapheresis yielded between about 0.85 and 9.5 billion PBMCs per donor. General findings and caveats noted by the study authors: Larger estimated clonotype richness was generally found for naive subsets than for memory subsets. Compared with non-shared clonotypes, the clonotypes found in all four sorted-subset donors had higher generation probabilities. Pairwise subsampling indicated that sequencing depth was expected to affect the degree of clonotype sharing among donors. Incomplete sequencing was indicated by rarefaction of sorted-subset datasets, despite the large sequencing depth. Sampling was restricted to blood, and TCR repertoires in tissue are likely to differ from TCR repertoires in blood. Because the study included only a small number of donors, the genetic and exposure-history diversity represented was limited. Roughly 5.2% of naive CD4, roughly 3.6% of naive CD8, approximately 2.2% of memory CD4, and 0.35% to 0.5% of memory CD8 clonotypes were shared across several donors.

The donors were healthy, HIV-negative adults with no recently reported acute infections or vaccinations. Only Caucasian adults living in Nashville, Tennessee, USA were represented among the donors. CD4+ T cells were enriched by magnetic negative selection, after which naive cells were positively selected on CD45RA and the negative fraction was taken as the memory subset. Blood was obtained by leukapheresis, after which PBMCs were separated by Ficoll-Histopaque density gradient centrifugation and cryopreserved in liquid nitrogen vapor phase. Purity and quantity of every magnetically sorted T cell population were checked by analytical flow cytometry. From each sorted fraction, genomic DNA was isolated and quantified by UV absorbance on a Nanodrop 2000c. TCR CDR3 regions were amplified from genomic DNA by multiplex PCR using the deep immunoSEQ assay. Genomic DNA extracted from each cell subset was distributed evenly over all wells of several immunoSEQ 96-well plates, and each plate served as one replicate. For sorted subsets, approximately 210 ng genomic DNA, equal to tens of thousands of T cell genomes, was loaded into each replicate PCR. Purified libraries were measured with a Qubit 3.0 fluorometer, size-checked on a Bioanalyzer 2100, and measured again with the KAPA Library Quantification kit. A separate single-read 150-cycle Illumina NextSeq 550 flow cell was used to sequence each immunoSEQ 96-well plate. On the study's bioinformatics: Because only junctional sequences without quality scores were contained in the immunoSEQ output, filtering matching that applied to full-length reads could not be performed. To assign V/J genes and CDR3, sequences were annotated against IMGT germline references using PyIR, a Python wrapper for IgBLAST v1.9. Reads were removed for weak V/J assignments (E-value above 1e-6), missing CDR3, stop codons, out-of-frame junctions, or ambiguous translated residues. V3J clonotypes were defined as sequences sharing the same inferred V gene, J gene, and CDR3 amino acid sequence. Percentage overlap between repertoires was calculated by dividing the number of shared unique clonotypes by the size of the smaller repertoire. Three approaches were used to assess repertoire richness: RTK rarefaction, the Chao1 estimator, and Recon v2.1 estimates of unobserved clonotypes. Generation probabilities for all TCRbeta clonotypes obtained by the gDNA method from a few donors were computed using OLGA. The clones in this table, taken by TCRdb from immuneACCESS, are in-frame only. Not every clone is retained; where verified, under half of the shortfall comes from an unresolved V gene, and the cause of the rest is unknown. The DNA was the basis for D and trimming; V, J and clone size are from that table. The sample table contains 2 million to 3 million clones; only one count was recorded for roughly 93% of them. Together, the top ten hold about 0.38% of the sample.

Regarding this clone: Which antigen it targets is not known. No qualities accompany the bases; no much larger clone lies one base away.

What was sequenced was naive CD4+ T cells from PBMCs. Explained via the paper, the cell subset or site label denotes: CD45RA+ positively selected. The receptor was isolated from a man between 18 and 29 years old in good health. Some clones in this sample may be carry-over from other donors' samples.

The DNA sequence follows: TGTGCCAGCAGTTACTCGGTTTTACACGATCAGCCCCAGCATTTT. This encodes CASSYSVLHDQPQHF. The V gene is TRBV6-6 and the J gene is TRBJ1-5; the D segment cannot be called with confidence. Sequences MNHNY (CDR1) and SVGAGI (CDR2) are obtained from the germline V gene (reference sequence). The CDR3 covers 15 residues, taking in both the cysteine and the phenylalanine. The CDR3 DNA has 45 bases and is translated from base 1. V drops 0 bases and J drops 5 bases, leaving 11 bases in between.